The next 2 T cell receptor beta chains were all read from a single sample in a study of shared clonotypes between healthy human individuals. TCRdb's copy holds only in-frame clones and misses some; the assay was immunoSEQ multiplex PCR. Of 2 million to 2.5 million clones in the sample, roughly 93% are singletons; the top ten hold about 0.39%. Sequenced sample: naive CD4+ T cells from PBMCs. Regarding subset: CD45RA+ positively selected. These receptors came from a man between 18 and 35 years old in good health. Some clones in this sample may be carry-over from other donors' samples.

Worth noting for this clone: Other DNA sequences in the sample encode the same CDR3. V usage is TRBV27 and J usage is TRBJ2-7; 8 positions agree with TRBD2. V shed 5 bases, J shed 3 bases, and the junction held 6 bases outside the gene matches. The germline gives CDR1 MNHEY, CDR2 SMNVEV (reference sequence). The CDR3 sequence is 14 residues long. CDR3 protein: CASSPLGGGYEQYF. The CDR3 coding sequence is TGTGCCAGCAGTCCGCTCGGGGGGGGCTACGAGCAGTACTTC.

The chain joins TRBV5-1 to TRBJ1-5; 7 positions agree with TRBD1. After removal of 4 bases from V and 3 bases from J, the junction contained 10 bases not matched to a gene. This CDR3 is built from 16 residues. The germline gives CDR1 SGHRS, CDR2 YFSETQ. The CDR3 bases are TGCGCCAGCAGCACAAGCGTACAGGGGTTCAATCAGCCCCAGCATTTT. Encoded protein: CASSTSVQGFNQPQHF.